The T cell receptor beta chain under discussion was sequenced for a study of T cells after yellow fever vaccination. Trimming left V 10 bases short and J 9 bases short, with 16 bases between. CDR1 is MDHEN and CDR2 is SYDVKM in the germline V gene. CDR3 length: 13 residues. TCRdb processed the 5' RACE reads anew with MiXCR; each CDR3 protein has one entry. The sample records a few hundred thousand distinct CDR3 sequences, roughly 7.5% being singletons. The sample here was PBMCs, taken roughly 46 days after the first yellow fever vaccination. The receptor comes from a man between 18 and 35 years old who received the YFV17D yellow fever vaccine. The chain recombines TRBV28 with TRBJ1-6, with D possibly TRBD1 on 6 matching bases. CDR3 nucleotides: TGTGCCACCATCGTGGGGGCAGGTTCACCCCTCCACTTT. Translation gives CATIVGAGSPLHF.